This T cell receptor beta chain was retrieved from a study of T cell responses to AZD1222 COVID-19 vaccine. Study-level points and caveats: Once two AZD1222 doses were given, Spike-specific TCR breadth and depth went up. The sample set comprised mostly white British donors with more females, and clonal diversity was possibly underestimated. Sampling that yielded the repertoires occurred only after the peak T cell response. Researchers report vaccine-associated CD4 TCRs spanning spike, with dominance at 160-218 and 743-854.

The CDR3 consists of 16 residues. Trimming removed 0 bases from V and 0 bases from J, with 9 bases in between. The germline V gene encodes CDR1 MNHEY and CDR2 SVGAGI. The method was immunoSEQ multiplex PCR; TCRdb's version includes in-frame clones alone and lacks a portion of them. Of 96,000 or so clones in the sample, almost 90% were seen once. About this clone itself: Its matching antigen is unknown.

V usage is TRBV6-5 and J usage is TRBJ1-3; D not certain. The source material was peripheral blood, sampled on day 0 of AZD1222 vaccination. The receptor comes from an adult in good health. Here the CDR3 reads CASSYSSRSSGNTIYF. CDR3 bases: TGTGCCAGCAGTTACTCGAGTAGGAGCTCTGGAAACACCATATATTTT.